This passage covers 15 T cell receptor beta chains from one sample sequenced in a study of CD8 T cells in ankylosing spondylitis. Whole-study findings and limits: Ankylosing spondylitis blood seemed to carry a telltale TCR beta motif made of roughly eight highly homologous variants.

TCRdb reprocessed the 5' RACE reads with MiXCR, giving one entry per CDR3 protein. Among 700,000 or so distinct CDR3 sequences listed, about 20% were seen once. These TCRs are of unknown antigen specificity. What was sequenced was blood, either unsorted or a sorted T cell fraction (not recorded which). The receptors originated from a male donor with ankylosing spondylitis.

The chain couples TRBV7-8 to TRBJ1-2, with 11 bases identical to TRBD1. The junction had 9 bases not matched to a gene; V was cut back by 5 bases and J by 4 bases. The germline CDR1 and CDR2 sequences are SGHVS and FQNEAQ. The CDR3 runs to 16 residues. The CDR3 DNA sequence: TGTGCCAGCAGCCGGCCGGGACAGGGGGAAGGCTATGGCTACACCTTC. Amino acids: CASSRPGQGEGYGYTF.

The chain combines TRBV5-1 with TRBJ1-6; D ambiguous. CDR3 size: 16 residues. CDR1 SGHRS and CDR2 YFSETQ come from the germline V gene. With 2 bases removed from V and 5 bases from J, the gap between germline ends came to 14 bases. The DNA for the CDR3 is TGCGCCAGCAGCTTCCGGGCCAGTTACGATAATTCACCCCTCCACTTT. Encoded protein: CASSFRASYDNSPLHF.

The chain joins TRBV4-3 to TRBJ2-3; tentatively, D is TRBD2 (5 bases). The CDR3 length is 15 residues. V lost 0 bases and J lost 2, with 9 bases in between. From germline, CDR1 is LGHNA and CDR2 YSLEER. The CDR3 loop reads CASSQDADYTDTQYF. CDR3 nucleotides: TGCGCCAGCAGCCAAGACGCAGACTACACAGATACGCAGTATTTT.

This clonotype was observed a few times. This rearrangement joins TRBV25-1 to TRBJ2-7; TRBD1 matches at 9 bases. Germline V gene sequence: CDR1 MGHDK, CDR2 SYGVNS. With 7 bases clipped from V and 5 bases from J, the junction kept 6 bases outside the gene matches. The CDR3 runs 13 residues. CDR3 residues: CASIGQGSHEQYF. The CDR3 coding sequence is TGTGCCAGCATTGGACAGGGGTCCCACGAGCAGTACTTC.

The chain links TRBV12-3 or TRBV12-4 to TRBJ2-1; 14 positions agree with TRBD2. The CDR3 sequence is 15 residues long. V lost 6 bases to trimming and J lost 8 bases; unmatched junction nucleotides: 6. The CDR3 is CASRAGTSGSYEQFF. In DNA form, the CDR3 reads TGTGCCAGCAGGGCCGGGACTAGCGGGAGCTATGAGCAGTTCTTC.

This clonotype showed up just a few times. The CDR3: CSVPRSGYYNEQFF. The CDR3 coding sequence is TGCAGCGTACCTAGGTCGGGATACTACAATGAGCAGTTCTTC. The rearrangement links TRBV29-1 to TRBJ2-1; D perhaps matches TRBD2 (5 bases). The length of the CDR3 is 14 residues. Germline loops: CDR1 SQVTM, CDR2 ANQGSEA. With 6 bases removed from V and 3 bases from J, the gap between germline ends came to 15 bases.

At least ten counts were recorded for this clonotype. The CDR3 nucleotides read TGCAGCGCAAGGGACAGCTATGGCTACACCTTC. The encoded protein is CSARDSYGYTF. The rearrangement uses TRBV20-1 and TRBJ1-2; 7 bases are a match to TRBD1. CDR3 length equals 11 residues. CDR1 is DFQATT and CDR2 is SNEGSKA in the germline V gene (reference sequence).

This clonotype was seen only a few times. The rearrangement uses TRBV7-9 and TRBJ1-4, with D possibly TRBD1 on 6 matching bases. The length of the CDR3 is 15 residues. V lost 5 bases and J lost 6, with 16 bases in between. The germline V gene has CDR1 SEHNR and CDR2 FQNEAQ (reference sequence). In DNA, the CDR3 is TGTGCCAGCAGCCCGTGGGACACCACGGATGAAAAACTGTTTTTT. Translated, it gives CASSPWDTTDEKLFF.

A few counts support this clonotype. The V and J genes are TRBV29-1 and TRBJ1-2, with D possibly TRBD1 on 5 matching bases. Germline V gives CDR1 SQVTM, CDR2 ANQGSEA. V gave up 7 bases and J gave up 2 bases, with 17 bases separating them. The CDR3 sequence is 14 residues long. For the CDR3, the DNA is TGCAGCGCTACAGCGTCAACAGGAAACTATGGCTACACCTTC. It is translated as CSATASTGNYGYTF. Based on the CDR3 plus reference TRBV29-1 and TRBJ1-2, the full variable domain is SAVISQKPSRDICQRGTSLTIQCQVDSQVTMMFWYRQQPGQSLTLIATANQGSEATYESGFVIDKFPISRPNLTFSTLTVSNMSPEDSSIYLCSATASTGNYGYTFGSGTRLTVV.

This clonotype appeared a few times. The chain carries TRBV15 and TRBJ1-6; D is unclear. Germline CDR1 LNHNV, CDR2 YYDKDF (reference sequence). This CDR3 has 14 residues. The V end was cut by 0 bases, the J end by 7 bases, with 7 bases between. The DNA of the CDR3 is TGTGCCACCAGCAGAGATATGAGCAATTCACCCCTCCACTTT. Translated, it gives CATSRDMSNSPLHF.

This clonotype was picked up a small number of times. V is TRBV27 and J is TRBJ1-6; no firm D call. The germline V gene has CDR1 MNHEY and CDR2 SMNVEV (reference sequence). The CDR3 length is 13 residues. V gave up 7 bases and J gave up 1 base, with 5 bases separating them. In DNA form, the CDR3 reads TGTGCCAGCATGGGTTCCTATAATTCACCCCTCCACTTT. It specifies CASMGSYNSPLHF.

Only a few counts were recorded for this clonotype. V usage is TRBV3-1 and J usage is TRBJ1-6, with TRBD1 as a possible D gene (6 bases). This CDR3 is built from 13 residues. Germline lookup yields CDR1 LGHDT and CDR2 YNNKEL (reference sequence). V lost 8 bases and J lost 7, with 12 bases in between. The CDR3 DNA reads TGTGCCAGCGGACGGACAGAGAATTCACCCCTCCACTTT. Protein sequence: CASGRTENSPLHF.

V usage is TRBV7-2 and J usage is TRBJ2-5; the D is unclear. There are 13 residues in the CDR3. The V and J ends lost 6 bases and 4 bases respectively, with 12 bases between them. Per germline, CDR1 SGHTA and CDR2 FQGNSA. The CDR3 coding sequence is TGTGCCAGCAGTCAAAGGGCCAGAGAGACCCAGTACTTC. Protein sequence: CASSQRARETQYF.

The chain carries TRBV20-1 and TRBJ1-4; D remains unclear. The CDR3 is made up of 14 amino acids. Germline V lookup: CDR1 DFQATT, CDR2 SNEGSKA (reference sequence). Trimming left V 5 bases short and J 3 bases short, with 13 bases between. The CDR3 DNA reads TGCAGTGCTCCCGCCGGGTCAGCTAATGAAAAACTGTTTTTT. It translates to CSAPAGSANEKLFF.

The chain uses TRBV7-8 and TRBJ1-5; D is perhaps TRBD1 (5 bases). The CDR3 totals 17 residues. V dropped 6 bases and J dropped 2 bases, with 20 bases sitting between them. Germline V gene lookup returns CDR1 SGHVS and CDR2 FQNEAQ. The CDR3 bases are TGTGCCAGCAGTCCCGGTCTATGGGGGGACGGCAATCAGCCCCAGCATTTT. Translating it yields CASSPGLWGDGNQPQHF. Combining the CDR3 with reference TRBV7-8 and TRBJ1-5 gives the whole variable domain GAGVSQSPRYKVAKRGQDVALRCDPISGHVSLFWYQQALGQGPEFLTYFQNEAQLDKSGLPSDRFFAERPEGSVSTLKIQRTQQEDSAVYLCASSPGLWGDGNQPQHFGDGTRLSIL.